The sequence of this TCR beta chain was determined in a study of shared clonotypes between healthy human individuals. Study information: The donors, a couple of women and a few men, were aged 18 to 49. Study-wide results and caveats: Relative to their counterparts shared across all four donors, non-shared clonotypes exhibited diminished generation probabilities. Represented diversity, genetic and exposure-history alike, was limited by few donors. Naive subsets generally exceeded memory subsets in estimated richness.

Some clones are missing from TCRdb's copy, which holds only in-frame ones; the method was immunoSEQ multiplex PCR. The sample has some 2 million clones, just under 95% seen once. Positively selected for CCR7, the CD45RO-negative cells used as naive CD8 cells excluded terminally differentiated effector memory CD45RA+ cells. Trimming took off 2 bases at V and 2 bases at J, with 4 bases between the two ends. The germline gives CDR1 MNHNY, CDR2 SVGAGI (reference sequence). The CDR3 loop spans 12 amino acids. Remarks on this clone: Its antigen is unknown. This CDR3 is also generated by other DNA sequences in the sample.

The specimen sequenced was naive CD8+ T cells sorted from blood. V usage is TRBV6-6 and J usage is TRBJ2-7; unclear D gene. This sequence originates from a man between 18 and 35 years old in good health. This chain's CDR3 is CASSYVTYEQYF. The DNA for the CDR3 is TGTGCCAGCAGTTACGTCACCTACGAGCAGTACTTC.